This T cell receptor beta chain is drawn from a study of shared clonotypes between healthy human individuals. The CDR3 contains 12 residues. The germline V gene has CDR1 SGHNT and CDR2 YYREEE (reference sequence). Unmatched junction bases numbered 4, after V lost 5 bases and J lost 5 bases. Details on this clone: Other DNA sequences of this sample code for an identical CDR3.

CD45RO-negative, CCR7-selected cells formed the naive CD8 fraction, which excluded terminally differentiated effector memory CD45RA+ cells. Clones were sequenced by immunoSEQ multiplex PCR, and TCRdb holds only the in-frame ones, with some missing. Of nearly 2 million clones detected, roughly 95% appear once; the ten largest clones hold roughly 1%. This receptor was obtained from a man aged 18 to 29 in good health. This chain uses TRBV5-4 with TRBJ2-7, with TRBD1 matching 7 bases. Material for sequencing was naive CD8+ T cells sorted from blood. CDR3 amino acids: CASSLGGHEQYF. The CDR3, as DNA: TGTGCCAGCAGTTTAGGGGGCCACGAGCAGTACTTC.